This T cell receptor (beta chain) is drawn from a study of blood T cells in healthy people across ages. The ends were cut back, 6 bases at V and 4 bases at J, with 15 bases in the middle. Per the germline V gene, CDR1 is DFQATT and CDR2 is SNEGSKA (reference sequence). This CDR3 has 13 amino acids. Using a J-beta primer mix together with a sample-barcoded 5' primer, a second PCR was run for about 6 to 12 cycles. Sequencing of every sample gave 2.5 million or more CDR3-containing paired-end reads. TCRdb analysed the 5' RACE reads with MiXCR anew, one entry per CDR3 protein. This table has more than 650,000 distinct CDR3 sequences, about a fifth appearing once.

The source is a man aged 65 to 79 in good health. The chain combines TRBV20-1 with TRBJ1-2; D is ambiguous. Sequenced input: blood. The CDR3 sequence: CSAHTTWGYGYTF. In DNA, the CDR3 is TGCAGTGCGCACACGACCTGGGGCTATGGCTACACCTTC.